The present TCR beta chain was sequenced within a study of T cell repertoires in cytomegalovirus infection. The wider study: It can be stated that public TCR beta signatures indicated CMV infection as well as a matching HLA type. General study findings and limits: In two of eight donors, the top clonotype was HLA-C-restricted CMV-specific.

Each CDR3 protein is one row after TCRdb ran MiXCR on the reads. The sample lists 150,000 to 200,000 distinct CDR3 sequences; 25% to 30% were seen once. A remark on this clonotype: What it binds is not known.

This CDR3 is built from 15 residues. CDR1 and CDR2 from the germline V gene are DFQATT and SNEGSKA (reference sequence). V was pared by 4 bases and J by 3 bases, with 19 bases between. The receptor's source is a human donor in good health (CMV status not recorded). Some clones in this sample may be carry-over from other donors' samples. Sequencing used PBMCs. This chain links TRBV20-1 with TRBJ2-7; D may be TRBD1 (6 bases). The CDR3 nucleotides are TGCAGTGCTACAAATAGACAGGTAGAGCGCTACGAGCAGTACTTC. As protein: CSATNRQVERYEQYF.